These T cell receptor beta chains were read from a single sample in a study of blood T cells in healthy people across ages. From the 5' RACE reads, TCRdb called clonotypes with MiXCR, one entry per CDR3 protein. The sample shows about 730,000 distinct CDR3 sequences, about 40% of them seen only once. The sequenced sample consisted of blood. The receptors here all came from a woman aged 60-70 years in good health. Each CDR3 is given with its conserved first and last residue. Each record gives: CDR3 protein, CDR3 DNA, J gene, clone size, V gene, D gene. A D gene is named only where the DNA matches it firmly. Only some rows state a clone size, as once, few, many or a class for expanded clones.

CSARVRGGALNEQYF TGCAGTGCTAGAGTACGGGGGGGGGCCCTTAATGAGCAGTACTTC TRBJ2-7 . TRBV20-1 TRBD2
CASTNRRLAGSEAFF TGTGCCAGTACAAACCGCAGACTCGCAGGGTCTGAAGCTTTCTTT TRBJ1-1 few TRBV6-2/TRBV6-3 .
CASSLARASGSNYEQYF TGTGCCAGCAGCTTAGCGCGGGCTAGCGGGAGCAACTACGAGCAGTACTTC TRBJ2-7 many TRBV7-2 TRBD2
CASLIGQGGGNTETFF TGTGCCAGCTTGATAGGGCAGGGAGGAGGGAACACTGAAACTTTCTTT TRBJ1-1 once TRBV7-2 .
CSAPMGRGQETQYF TGCAGTGCCCCTATGGGCAGGGGCCAAGAGACCCAGTACTTC TRBJ2-5 many TRBV20-1 .
CASSIRTGKGLAIYTQYF TGTGCCAGCAGTATCCGGACAGGGAAGGGACTAGCCATCTATACGCAGTATTTT TRBJ2-3 . TRBV6-1 .
CASSLLVQGSTTNEKLFF TGTGCCAGCAGCCTTTTGGTCCAGGGTAGTACGACTAATGAAAAACTGTTTTTT TRBJ1-4 . TRBV7-8 .
CASGFGKASPETSTDTQYF TGTGCTAGTGGTTTCGGTAAGGCTTCGCCTGAAACTAGCACAGATACGCAGTATTTT TRBJ2-3 . TRBV12-5 .
CASKTSGGNLGETQYF TGTGCCAGCAAAACTAGCGGGGGGAATCTCGGAGAGACCCAGTACTTC TRBJ2-5 . TRBV6-5 TRBD2
CASSEKGPQLNSPLHF TGTGCCAGCAGTGAAAAAGGACCGCAACTTAATTCACCCCTCCACTTT TRBJ1-6 few TRBV25-1 .
CASSWDGSYEQYF TGTGCCAGCAGCTGGGACGGCTCCTACGAGCAGTACTTC TRBJ2-7 many TRBV5-5 .
CSASPGTGYEQYF TGCAGTGCTAGCCCCGGGACGGGGTACGAGCAGTACTTC TRBJ2-7 few TRBV20-1 .
CASSTWVVDEKLFF TGTGCCAGCAGTACGTGGGTGGTTGATGAAAAACTGTTTTTT TRBJ1-4 . TRBV5-6 .
CSARVTGGSGEQYF TGCAGTGCTAGAGTTACAGGGGGGTCGGGCGAGCAGTACTTC TRBJ2-7 . TRBV20-1 TRBD1
CASSQEAVAGRQTQFF TGCGCCAGCAGCCAAGAGGCTGTCGCAGGTCGGCAGACCCAGTTCTTC TRBJ2-1 . TRBV4-3 .
CASSPQGGPNERFF TGTGCCAGCAGTCCTCAAGGGGGACCCAATGAGCGGTTCTTC TRBJ2-1 . TRBV12-3/TRBV12-4 .
CASSQGGSGPRTDTQYF TGTGCCAGCAGCCAAGGAGGATCAGGGCCCCGCACAGATACGCAGTATTTT TRBJ2-3 . TRBV4-2 .
CASSLLQWSGYTF TGTGCCAGCAGTTTACTGCAGTGGTCTGGCTACACCTTC TRBJ1-2 . TRBV28 .
CAGSVGGGTDTQYF TGCGCCGGCAGTGTGGGCGGGGGCACAGATACGCAGTATTTT TRBJ2-3 . TRBV10-2 .
CASSWGSSSNYGYTF TGCGCCAGCAGCTGGGGATCAAGCTCTAACTATGGCTACACCTTC TRBJ1-2 . TRBV5-1 .
CASSIGPQHTYEQYF TGTGCCAGCAGCATCGGACCTCAACACACCTACGAGCAGTACTTC TRBJ2-7 few TRBV7-3 .
CASSPLTTHEQYF TGCGCCAGCAGCCCCCTGACAACCCACGAGCAGTACTTC TRBJ2-7 many TRBV5-1 .
CSARASSAVPPPDEQYF TGCAGTGCTAGGGCGAGCTCGGCAGTTCCCCCTCCAGACGAGCAGTACTTC TRBJ2-7 . TRBV20-1 .
CASSLGTEVEAFF TGCGCCAGCAGTCTCGGGACAGAGGTTGAGGCTTTCTTT TRBJ1-1 . TRBV10-1 TRBD1
CASSLLLAGYSSYEQYF TGTGCCAGCAGCTTACTGCTAGCGGGTTACTCCTCCTACGAGCAGTACTTC TRBJ2-7 . TRBV7-2 TRBD2
CASSTSSGTFF TGTGCCAGCAGCACTAGTTCGGGTACGTTCTTC TRBJ2-1 . TRBV2 .
CSAREIPGQGASNYGYTF TGCAGTGCTAGAGAAATTCCCGGACAGGGGGCGTCTAACTATGGCTACACCTTC TRBJ1-2 . TRBV20-1 TRBD1
CASSHPTLAGSSTDTQYF TGTGCCAGCAGCCACCCCACTTTAGCGGGCTCATCCACAGATACGCAGTATTTT TRBJ2-3 . TRBV7-2 TRBD2
CASSYGKGTDTQYF TGTGCCAGCAGTTATGGGAAGGGAACAGATACGCAGTATTTT TRBJ2-3 . TRBV6-5 .
CASSSRDRGTDTQYF TGTGCCAGCAGTTCCCGGGACAGGGGCACAGATACGCAGTATTTT TRBJ2-3 . TRBV6-5 TRBD1
CASRWAGANVLTF TGTGCCAGCAGATGGGCCGGGGCCAACGTCCTGACTTTC TRBJ2-6 . TRBV6-2/TRBV6-3 .
CSARDQVSNQPQHF TGCAGTGCTAGAGATCAAGTTAGCAATCAGCCCCAGCATTTT TRBJ1-5 . TRBV20-1 .
CASSLRSGGFTDTQYF TGTGCCAGCAGTCTACGTAGCGGGGGTTTTACAGATACGCAGTATTTT TRBJ2-3 . TRBV25-1 TRBD2
CASSLFPGPSYEQYF TGTGCCAGCAGCTTGTTCCCAGGTCCTTCCTACGAGCAGTACTTC TRBJ2-7 . TRBV7-3 .
CASSPNSGNHNEQFF TGTGCCAGCAGTCCTAATAGCGGGAACCACAATGAGCAGTTCTTC TRBJ2-1 few TRBV7-9 TRBD2
CASSARDGTSGRAYNEQYF TGTGCCAGCAGCGCGCGGGACGGGACTAGCGGTAGGGCCTACAATGAGCAGTACTTC TRBJ2-7 . TRBV9 TRBD2
CASSRQGYSNQPQHF TGTGCCAGCAGTCGACAGGGATATAGCAATCAGCCCCAGCATTTT TRBJ1-5 . TRBV12-3/TRBV12-4 TRBD1
CASSPTTPGTSGYTF TGTGCCAGCAGCCCTACAACACCGGGGACATCTGGCTACACCTTC TRBJ1-2 few TRBV6-6 .
CSVVRDRGLTEAFF TGCAGCGTAGTCCGGGACAGGGGGTTAACTGAAGCTTTCTTT TRBJ1-1 few TRBV29-1 TRBD1
CASSVASGDSYNEQYF TGTGCCAGCAGCGTAGCAAGCGGCGACTCCTACAATGAGCAGTACTTC TRBJ2-7 . TRBV9 .